This T cell receptor beta chain emerged from a study of blood T cells in healthy people across ages. This clonotype was counted only a few times. CDR3 size: 15 residues. Trimming shortened V by 0 bases and J by 8 bases, and 14 bases separated the two germline ends. Germline CDR1 is LGHDT and CDR2 is YNNKEL (reference sequence). Primed by a sample-barcoded 5' primer and a J-beta primer mix, a second PCR proceeded for roughly 7 to 11 cycles. TCRdb ran MiXCR on the 5' RACE reads and lists one entry per CDR3 protein. The sample has hundreds of thousands of distinct CDR3 sequences; about 40% are singletons.

The receptor was isolated from a woman in her sixties in good health. The sequencing input was blood. The genes are TRBV3-1 and TRBJ2-1, with D perhaps matching TRBD1 (6 bases). CDR3 nucleotides: TGTGCCAGCAGCCAAGACGGGACAAACGTGGATGAGCAGTTCTTC. The encoded protein is CASSQDGTNVDEQFF.